This T cell receptor (beta chain) is drawn from a study of response to subunit inactivated influenza vaccine. Study-wide points: That few new T cells are recruited by each seasonal influenza vaccination was the authors' suggestion.

This clonotype was seen more than once but under ten times. The antigen is not known. From the RT-PCR reads, TCRdb called clonotypes with MiXCR, one entry per CDR3 protein. The sample lists around 530,000 distinct CDR3 sequences, about 15% occurring once. Trimming pared 7 bases from V and 3 bases from J, leaving 21 bases between. Per germline, CDR1 SGDLS and CDR2 YYNGEE. The CDR3 totals 16 residues. The chain has TRBV9 and TRBJ2-3, with D possibly matching TRBD2 (7 bases). The TCR was taken from a man in his fifties or sixties who received an inactivated influenza vaccine. The sequencing used CD4+ T cells sorted from PBMCs, collected 23 months after vaccination. Written as DNA, the CDR3 is TGTGCCAGCTCCCCCGGGGGAGGGGGGATAACAGATACGCAGTATTTT. As protein: CASSPGGGGITDTQYF.